The 20 T cell receptor beta chains in this list originate from one sample, sequenced in a study of cytomegalovirus exposure and HLA in healthy donors. The PCR employed 60 Vbeta primers together with 13 Jbeta primers. The table came from immunoSEQ multiplex PCR; TCRdb's copy has only in-frame clones and leaves some out. The sample lists roughly 88,000 clones, approximately 80% occurring once. The sequencing input was PBMCs. Every receptor here comes from a man aged 30-40 years in good health and CMV-seropositive.

The J gene is TRBJ1-1, the V gene TRBV18; D is ambiguous. Germline loops: CDR1 KGHSH, CDR2 LQKENI. Trimming stripped 3 bases from V and 1 base from J, with 9 bases between. The length of the CDR3 is 14 residues. The CDR3 here is CASSPIRENTEAFF. CDR3 bases: TGTGCCAGCTCACCTATTCGGGAGAACACTGAAGCTTTCTTT. Full variable domain (outside the CDR3, taken from reference TRBV18 and TRBJ1-1): NAGVMQNPRHLVRRRGQEARLRCSPMKGHSHVYWYRQLPEEGLKFMVYLQKENIIDESGMPKERFSAEFPKEGPSILRIQQVVRGDSAAYFCASSPIRENTEAFFGQGTRLTVV.

The chain uses TRBV4-1 and TRBJ2-7; D might be TRBD1 (6 bases). The ends were cut back, 1 base at V and 4 bases at J, with 14 bases in the middle. Germline V lookup: CDR1 MGHRA, CDR2 YSYEKL. The CDR3 runs to 15 residues. The CDR3 DNA reads as TGCGCCAGCAGCCAAGTAGGGGACATCGGATACGAGCAGTACTTC. It translates to CASSQVGDIGYEQYF.

The gene calls are TRBV10-3 and TRBJ1-6, with 8 bases lining up with TRBD1. The length of the CDR3 is 18 residues. Losses at the gene ends were 3 bases for V and 0 bases for J; bases not matched to a gene: 7. Germline V gene lookup returns CDR1 ENHRY and CDR2 SYGVKD. The CDR3 protein is CAISDLPGGSSYNSPLHF. The CDR3 DNA reads as TGTGCCATCAGTGATTTGCCAGGGGGCAGCTCCTATAATTCACCCCTCCACTTT.

In DNA form, the CDR3 reads TGCGCCAGCAGCCAGGAGGCTTTTCCCGAGGATACGCAGTATTTT. Protein sequence: CASSQEAFPEDTQYF. V is TRBV5-1 and J is TRBJ2-3, with a possible D match to TRBD2 (5 bases). The V end lost 4 bases, the J end lost 6 bases, and 18 bases lay between the germline ends. This CDR3 has 15 residues. Per the germline V gene, CDR1 is SGHRS and CDR2 is YFSETQ.

This clone was counted between two and nine times. The chain couples TRBV15 to TRBJ2-7; the match to TRBD2 covers 7 bases. V was clipped by 0 bases and J by 0 bases; unmatched bases: 5. The CDR3 sequence is 16 residues long. Germline CDR1 and CDR2: LNHNV and YYDKDF (reference sequence). The DNA for the CDR3 is TGTGCCACCAGCAGAGATCGCCTAGCGGACTCCTACGAGCAGTACTTC. Its translation is CATSRDRLADSYEQYF.

This chain joins TRBV5-1 and TRBJ1-5, with D perhaps TRBD1 (5 bases). The V and J ends lost 3 bases and 0 bases respectively, with 13 bases between them. CDR1 is SGHRS and CDR2 is YFSETQ in the germline V gene. This CDR3 contains 16 residues. CDR3 sequence (DNA): TGCGCCAGCAGCTGGGGGGGGTACTTTAGCAATCAGCCCCAGCATTTT. Its translation is CASSWGGYFSNQPQHF.

The chain has TRBV27 and TRBJ2-1; TRBD2 matches 16 bases. V shed 4 bases, J shed 0 bases, and the junction held 6 bases outside the gene matches. Per germline, CDR1 MNHEY and CDR2 SMNVEV (reference sequence). This CDR3 has 19 residues. CDR3 protein: CASSWGLAGGFSSYNEQFF. CDR3 in DNA: TGTGCCAGCAGTTGGGGACTAGCGGGGGGGTTTAGCTCCTACAATGAGCAGTTCTTC.

The rearrangement joins TRBV6-1 to TRBJ2-5; D uncertain. The CDR3 is made up of 14 amino acids. The V gene's germline CDR1 is MNHNS and CDR2 SASEGT. The ends were cut back, 3 bases at V and 0 bases at J, with 8 bases in the middle. The CDR3 here is CASSEARYQETQYF. CDR3 DNA: TGTGCCAGCAGTGAGGCCAGGTACCAAGAGACCCAGTACTTC.

This clone was detected only a few times. This chain connects TRBV9 to TRBJ2-3; D not resolved. Trimming removed 0 bases at V and 5 bases at J, with 7 bases between. The CDR3 runs 13 residues. Looked up from germline, CDR1 is SGDLS and CDR2 is YYNGEE. The CDR3 is CASSVGGVDTQYF. CDR3 DNA: TGTGCCAGCAGCGTAGGAGGAGTAGATACGCAGTATTTT.

This chain uses TRBV27 with TRBJ1-1; possible D gene TRBD1, 5 bases. V was shortened by 5 bases and J by 5 bases, with 15 bases between the two germline ends. This CDR3 is built from 14 residues. CDR1 and CDR2 from the germline V gene are MNHEY and SMNVEV (reference sequence). CDR3 bases: TGTGCCAGCAGTCCTTCTGGGGGGTGGACTGAAGCTTTCTTT. Protein sequence: CASSPSGGWTEAFF.

This clone was picked up one time. This chain links TRBV18 with TRBJ1-2; D might be TRBD1 (6 bases). Trimming shortened V by 3 bases and J by 0 bases, and 20 bases separated the two germline ends. Germline lookup yields CDR1 KGHSH and CDR2 LQKENI. There are 18 residues in the CDR3. This CDR3 reads CASSPKAPQGSANYGYTF. The CDR3 bases are TGTGCCAGCTCACCGAAAGCCCCGCAGGGGTCAGCTAACTATGGCTACACCTTC.

V usage is TRBV7-2 and J usage is TRBJ1-5; 7 positions match TRBD1. Losses at the gene ends were 5 bases for V and 4 bases for J; bases not matched to a gene: 5. CDR1 SGHTA and CDR2 FQGNSA come from the germline V gene. CDR3 size: 14 residues. CDR3 sequence reads: CASSPGQANQPQHF. CDR3 bases: TGTGCCAGCAGCCCAGGACAGGCTAATCAGCCCCAGCATTTT.

V and J are TRBV7-2 and TRBJ2-1; D may be TRBD2 (6 bases). Trimming cost V 6 bases and J 12 bases, with 24 bases left between them. The germline V gene has CDR1 SGHTA and CDR2 FQGNSA. The CDR3 has 15 residues. Written as DNA, the CDR3 is TGTGCCAGCAGTCAAAGACTAGAAGTTAGTCAGGTGCAGTTCTTC. As protein: CASSQRLEVSQVQFF.

The rearrangement joins TRBV15 to TRBJ2-2, with TRBD2 identical over 10 bases. V dropped 7 bases and J dropped 13; count of bases not matched to a gene: 18. The CDR3 extends over 16 amino acids. Looked up from germline, CDR1 is LNHNV and CDR2 is YYDKDF (reference sequence). The CDR3 sequence: CATTPAISSGRGGLFF. Here the CDR3 DNA reads TGTGCCACCACCCCAGCGATTTCTAGCGGGAGAGGTGGGCTGTTTTTT.

The chain recombines TRBV5-1 with TRBJ2-5; 13 bases align to TRBD2. Unmatched junction bases numbered 14, after V lost 5 bases and J lost 7 bases. This CDR3 comprises 17 residues. Germline CDR1 reads SGHRS; CDR2 reads YFSETQ. CDR3: CASRQTSGGPAVGTQYF. DNA for the CDR3: TGCGCCAGCAGGCAGACTAGCGGGGGGCCCGCAGTGGGGACCCAGTACTTC. The complete variable domain, with remaining parts taken from reference TRBV5-1 and TRBJ2-5, reads KAGVTQTPRYLIKTRGQQVTLSCSPISGHRSVSWYQQTPGQGLQFLFEYFSETQRNKGNFPGRFSGRQFSNSRSEMNVSTLELGDSALYLCASRQTSGGPAVGTQYFGPGTRLLVL.

The J gene is TRBJ1-2, the V gene TRBV15; TRBD1 agrees at 8 bases. The CDR3 is made up of 15 amino acids. In germline, CDR1 is LNHNV, CDR2 YYDKDF (reference sequence). Trimming took 0 bases from V and 3 from J; bases not matched to a gene: 3. The CDR3, as DNA: TGTGCCACCAGCAGAGAGAGGGACAGGCACTATGGCTACACCTTC. As protein: CATSRERDRHYGYTF.

V gene TRBV7-9 combines with J gene TRBJ1-2, with 10 bases that match TRBD1. Unmatched junction bases numbered 8, after V lost 3 bases and J lost 7 bases. Germline V gene data show CDR1 as SEHNR and CDR2 as FQNEAQ (reference sequence). This CDR3 comprises 15 residues. CDR3 sequence (DNA): TGTGCCAGCAGCTTCCCCGGGACAGGGGTCCTTGGCTACACCTTC. This translates into CASSFPGTGVLGYTF.

This rearrangement joins TRBV6-5 to TRBJ1-2; 11 nucleotides match TRBD1. The CDR3 is 14 residues long. The germline gives CDR1 MNHEY, CDR2 SVGAGI. V was pared by 5 bases and J by 8 bases, with 7 bases of the junction left unmatched. CDR3 nucleotides: TGTGCCAGCAGTCCCGGGACAGGGGGTAGGGGCTACACCTTC. It specifies CASSPGTGGRGYTF.

This clone turned up a few times. The chain is built from TRBV7-6 and TRBJ1-2; 8 nucleotides match TRBD1. The trim removed 5 bases at V and 8 bases at J, leaving 16 bases unmatched. Germline-derived CDR1 and CDR2 are SGHVS and FNYEAQ. The CDR3 is made up of 16 amino acids. The CDR3 is CASSDRLLRGRGGYTF. The CDR3 DNA follows: TGTGCCAGCAGCGACCGTCTCCTCAGGGGGCGCGGGGGCTACACCTTC.

The count of this clone is one. The chain carries TRBV28 and TRBJ1-2; D not certain. From germline, CDR1 is MDHEN and CDR2 SYDVKM. This CDR3 has 14 residues. V was pared by 6 bases and J by 4 bases, with 15 bases between. The CDR3 nucleotides are TGTGCCAGCAGCCCTACCAGGCGACCCTATGGCTACACCTTC. The encoded protein is CASSPTRRPYGYTF.